This T cell receptor beta chain was identified in a study of T cells in women clearing cervical HPV infection. Germline values: CDR1 SGHRS, CDR2 YFSETQ. The CDR3 covers 13 residues. About this clone: The read finishes 3 residues shy of the CDR3 end, and the germline J gene is used to complete it.

The repertoire was sequenced with immunoSEQ multiplex PCR; TCRdb's copy has only in-frame clones and lacks some. In all, the sample yields 21,000 or so clones. The receptor's source is a woman between 18 and 69 years old with a cervical HPV16 infection that either progressed to CIN3+ or cleared (not recorded which). Sequenced input: blood buffy coat. The V gene is TRBV5-1, the J gene TRBJ1-2, with D perhaps matching TRBD1 (5 bases). The sequenced part of the CDR3 DNA is TGCGCCAGCAGCATAGGACACACCTACGAC. Its translation: CASSIGHTYD. The CDR3, in full, reads CASSIGHTYDYTF.